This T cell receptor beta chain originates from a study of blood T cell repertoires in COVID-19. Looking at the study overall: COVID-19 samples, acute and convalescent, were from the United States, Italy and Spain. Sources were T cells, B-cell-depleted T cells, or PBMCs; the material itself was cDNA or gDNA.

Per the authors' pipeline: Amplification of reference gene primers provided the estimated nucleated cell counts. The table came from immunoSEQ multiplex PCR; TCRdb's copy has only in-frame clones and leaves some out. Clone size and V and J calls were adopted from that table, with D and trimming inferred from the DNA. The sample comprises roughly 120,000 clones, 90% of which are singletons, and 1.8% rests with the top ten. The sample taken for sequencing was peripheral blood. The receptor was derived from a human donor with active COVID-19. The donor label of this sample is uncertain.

CDR3 DNA sequence: TGTGCCAGCAGCGGACAGGGATTCTCCTACGAGCAGTACTTC. Amino acid sequence: CASSGQGFSYEQYF. The V and J genes are TRBV9 and TRBJ2-7; 7 bases align to TRBD1. The V gene end was trimmed by 3 bases and the J gene end by 0 bases; junction bases not matched to a gene: 3. The CDR3 contains 14 residues. Germline V CDR1 and CDR2: SGDLS, YYNGEE.